These 30 T cell receptor beta chains were sequenced from one sample in a study of glioma-infiltrating T cells. Amplification of TCR alpha and beta CDR3 regions from RNA used iRepertoire nested multiplex PCR. TCRdb fed the multiplex PCR reads into MiXCR, producing one record per CDR3 protein. The sample has around 190,000 distinct CDR3 sequences, over 30% seen once. Sample: glioma tissue, nonneoplastic brain tissue, or PBMCs (not recorded which). All receptors derive from a human donor with low-grade glioma or glioblastoma, undergoing nonglioma brain surgery, or in good health (not recorded which).

Points on this clonotype: This may stem from a read error, because a much larger clone lies one nucleotide away. The chain uses TRBV7-3 and TRBJ1-2; no reliable D call. Germline lookup yields CDR1 SGHTA and CDR2 FQGTGA. Trimming removed 5 bases from V and 2 bases from J, with 15 bases in between. The CDR3 is 15 residues long. The CDR3 sequence is CASSRHRKPNYGYTF. CDR3 nucleotides: TGTGCCAGCAGCCGCCACCGGAAACCAAACTATGGCTACACCTTC.

This clonotype has ten or more counts. The rearrangement joins TRBV7-9 to TRBJ1-3; tentative D call: TRBD1 (6 bases). This CDR3 has 14 residues. Germline CDR1 is SEHNR and CDR2 is FQNEAQ (reference sequence). The V gene lost 6 bases and the J gene lost 3 bases, with 12 bases spanning the gap. The CDR3 DNA reads as TGTGCCAGCAGGATGAGGGGGGTTGGAAACACCATATATTTT. The encoded protein is CASRMRGVGNTIYF.

This clonotype was recorded many times. This chain connects TRBV20-1 to TRBJ2-7, with 10 bases that match TRBD1. Germline CDR1 is DFQATT and CDR2 is SNEGSKA (reference sequence). This CDR3 contains 15 residues. Trimming at V came to 0 bases and at J to 5 bases, leaving 7 bases not matched to a gene. For the CDR3, the DNA is TGCAGTGCTAGAGATAGGACAGGGGGTGTCCACGAGCAGTACTTC. This encodes CSARDRTGGVHEQYF.

This clonotype was picked up one time. This may be a read error, as it is one base from a much larger clone. The gene calls are TRBV7-2 and TRBJ1-2; no reliable D call. This CDR3 is built from 13 residues. Looked up from germline, CDR1 is SGHTA and CDR2 is FQGNSA. CDR3 residues: CASSPGISYGYSF. DNA of the CDR3: TGTGCCAGCAGCCCGGGAATTTCGTATGGCTACAGCTTC.

The chain joins TRBV4-3 to TRBJ2-1, with 10 bases fitting TRBD2. Germline CDR1 LGHNA, CDR2 YSLEER. J lost 2 bases, V lost 5 bases, and 9 bases had no gene match. The CDR3 runs to 17 residues. The CDR3 DNA reads as TGCGCCAGCAGCAAAACATTGGGACTAGCGCCCTACAATGAGCAGTTCTTC. Translation: CASSKTLGLAPYNEQFF.

Remarks on this clonotype: A read error is possible here, since a much larger clone lies one base away. The gene calls are TRBV11-2 and TRBJ2-3; TRBD2 is a possible D gene (5 bases). CDR1 is SGHAT, CDR2 FQNNGV, per germline. This CDR3 has 13 residues. The CDR3 here is CAISLPSRNTQYF. The DNA of the CDR3 is TGTGCCATCAGCTTACCTAGCCGGAATACGCAGTATTTT.

This clonotype was observed at least ten times. V and J are TRBV7-9 and TRBJ1-1; unclear D gene. Germline CDR1 SEHNR, CDR2 FQNEAQ (reference sequence). The CDR3 is made up of 13 amino acids. Deletions cut 6 bases from V and 0 bases from J, with 8 bases between. CDR3 bases: TGTGCCAGCAGTTCGACCATGAACACTGAAGCTTTCTTT. Its translation is CASSSTMNTEAFF.

As DNA, the CDR3 is TGCAGCGTTGAAGTGACTACAGGGCGCACAGATACGCAGTATTTT. It encodes CSVEVTTGRTDTQYF. V usage is TRBV29-1 and J usage is TRBJ2-3; possible D gene TRBD1, 6 bases. The CDR3 has 15 residues. Trimming took 1 base from V and 1 from J, leaving 12 bases between them. Germline CDR1 reads SQVTM; CDR2 reads ANQGSEA.

The chain has TRBV5-1 and TRBJ1-3, with a weak D call TRBD1 (6 bases). Deletions cut 1 base from V and 5 bases from J, with 16 bases between. The CDR3 runs 16 residues. The V gene's germline CDR1 is SGHRS and CDR2 YFSETQ. CDR3 region: CASSLSRQGRRNTIYF. The CDR3 nucleotides are TGCGCCAGCAGCTTGAGTCGGCAGGGGCGGAGAAACACCATATATTTT.

This clonotype has ten or more counts. The V and J genes are TRBV27 and TRBJ2-7; unclear D gene. This CDR3 is built from 11 residues. In germline, CDR1 is MNHEY, CDR2 SMNVEV (reference sequence). V lost 5 bases, J lost 3 bases, and 5 bases lay in between. CDR3 nucleotides: TGTGCCAGCAGTCAAGACTACGAGCAGTACTTC. It translates to CASSQDYEQYF.

The count of this clonotype is one. This may come from a read error, since a much larger clone is one base off. V usage is TRBV20-1 and J usage is TRBJ2-5; D is undetermined. The ends were cut back, 3 bases at V and 4 bases at J, with 18 bases in the middle. The CDR3 spans 15 residues. Germline V gene lookup returns CDR1 DFQATT and CDR2 SNEGSKA (reference sequence). In nucleotides, the CDR3 is TGCAGTGCTAGTCGTCCTGGAGACTCCGGAGAGACCCAGTACTTC. This encodes CSASRPGDSGETQYF.

Details on this clonotype: One end of the junction is discordant with germline, which a read error may explain. CDR3 sequence: CANSYSSLAPGYEQYF. CDR3 DNA: TGTGCCAACAGTTACTCGAGCCTAGCGCCGGGTTACGAGCAGTACTTC. This rearrangement joins TRBV6-6 to TRBJ2-7; D might be TRBD2 (6 bases). The CDR3 totals 16 residues. CDR1 and CDR2 (germline): MNHNY, SVGAGI (reference sequence).

On this clonotype itself: Its ends do not fully match the called genes, so a read error is possible. The chain is built from TRBV27 and TRBJ2-7; TRBD2 agrees at 9 bases. Germline CDR1 is MNHEY and CDR2 is SMNVEV (reference sequence). CDR3 length equals 15 residues. Here the CDR3 DNA reads TGTGCCATCAGTGAAGCGTCTAGCGGGGTCTACGAGCAGTACTTC. Its protein is CAISEASSGVYEQYF.

In its sample, this clonotype was seen many times. The chain links TRBV6-6 to TRBJ2-3; tentative D call: TRBD2 (6 bases). Germline V gene lookup returns CDR1 MNHNY and CDR2 SVGAGI (reference sequence). V gave up 0 bases and J gave up 0 bases, with 13 bases separating them. The length of the CDR3 is 17 residues. This chain's CDR3 is CASSYSMSGTSTDTQYF. The CDR3 DNA reads as TGTGCCAGCAGTTACTCGATGTCCGGGACTAGCACAGATACGCAGTATTTT.

As for this clonotype: One junction end does not reproduce the germline sequence, and a read error may be involved. The V call is TRBV4-1, the J call TRBJ2-7, with 8 bases lining up with TRBD1. The CDR3 is 15 residues long. CDR1 and CDR2 from the germline V gene are MGHRA and YSYEKL. This CDR3 reads CASSPYGTGSYEHYF. The CDR3 DNA reads as TGCGCCAGCAGCCCCTACGGGACAGGTTCCTACGAGCATTACTTC.

This clonotype was detected ten times or more. The chain is built from TRBV6-1 and TRBJ1-1; D ambiguous. Germline V gene sequence: CDR1 MNHNS, CDR2 SASEGT. The CDR3 totals 16 residues. The V end lost 5 bases, the J end lost 3 bases, and 19 bases lay between the germline ends. CDR3 amino acids: CASSFTRRQADTEAFF. CDR3 DNA: TGTGCCAGCAGTTTCACCCGTCGTCAGGCGGACACTGAAGCTTTCTTT.

The CDR3 protein is CASSLMEGLQETQYF. In nucleotides, the CDR3 is TGTGCCAGCAGCTTAATGGAGGGACTACAAGAGACCCAGTACTTC. The chain uses TRBV11-2 and TRBJ2-5; the match to TRBD2 covers 7 bases. The CDR3 extends over 15 amino acids. CDR1 is SGHAT, CDR2 FQNNGV, per germline. J gave up 2 bases and V 2 bases, and 5 bases lay outside the gene matches.

The table lists this clonotype with many counts. The gene calls are TRBV20-1 and TRBJ1-5; 10 nucleotides match TRBD1. Unmatched junction bases numbered 8, after V lost 3 bases and J lost 6 bases. CDR1 is DFQATT and CDR2 is SNEGSKA in the germline V gene (reference sequence). This CDR3 has 15 residues. The CDR3 DNA reads TGCAGTGCTAGCCGGACCGGGACAGGGGCTCAGCCCCAGCATTTT. Translation: CSASRTGTGAQPQHF.

This clonotype came up many times. The genes are TRBV20-1 and TRBJ2-7, with 10 nucleotides matching TRBD1. The junction had 9 bases not matched to a gene; V was cut back by 6 bases and J by 1 base. CDR3 length: 15 residues. Germline V gives CDR1 DFQATT, CDR2 SNEGSKA (reference sequence). The CDR3 DNA reads as TGCAGTGCCCCGGACCCGGGACAGGGGTCCTACGAGCAGTACTTC. This codes for CSAPDPGQGSYEQYF.

This clonotype was seen ten or more times. The chain combines TRBV7-9 with TRBJ2-7, with D perhaps TRBD1 (7 bases). The CDR3 length is 15 residues. Germline CDR1 SEHNR, CDR2 FQNEAQ (reference sequence). V lost 5 bases to trimming and J lost 3 bases, with 17 bases between them. The CDR3 region is CASSARQGLHYEQYF. The CDR3 DNA is TGTGCCAGCAGCGCCCGACAGGGACTCCACTACGAGCAGTACTTC.

At least ten counts were recorded for this clonotype. V is TRBV6-1 and J is TRBJ1-2; tentatively, D is TRBD1 (5 bases). V dropped 8 bases and J dropped 0 bases, with 16 bases sitting between them. The CDR3 totals 15 residues. The germline gives CDR1 MNHNS, CDR2 SASEGT. CDR3 amino acids: CASWGISRANYGYTF. CDR3 in DNA: TGTGCCAGCTGGGGGATCAGTCGAGCTAACTATGGCTACACCTTC.

To note about this clonotype: This may come from a read error, since a much larger clone is one base off. The J gene is TRBJ2-7, the V gene TRBV18, with D maybe TRBD1 (6 bases). Germline V gene lookup returns CDR1 KGHSH and CDR2 LQKENI. There are 12 residues in the CDR3. CDR3 sequence: CASSRDTNEEYF. The CDR3 DNA reads as TGTGCCAGCTCACGGGACACGAACGAGGAGTACTTC.

The table lists this clonotype with a count of one. With a much larger clone just one base away, this may be a read error. This rearrangement joins TRBV28 to TRBJ2-3, with D hard to call. This CDR3 contains 17 residues. The germline CDR1 and CDR2 sequences are MDHEN and SYDVKM. V was pared by 3 bases and J by 0 bases, with 16 bases between. CDR3 bases: TGTGCCAGCAGTTTCCCGCCCACGGTGGCTAGCACAGATACGCAGTATTTT. The encoded protein is CASSFPPTVASTDTQYF.

About this clonotype itself: With a much larger clone just one base away, this may be a read error. The chain couples TRBV6-9 to TRBJ2-7; D possibly corresponds to TRBD2 (6 bases). This CDR3 contains 15 residues. Germline values: CDR1 MNHGY, CDR2 SVAAGI. This CDR3 reads CVSPVMWGDQYEQYF. CDR3 DNA sequence: TGTGTCAGCCCAGTGATGTGGGGGGACCAATACGAGCAGTACTTC.

Of note for this clonotype: This may stem from a read error, because a much larger clone lies one nucleotide away. The chain joins TRBV3-1 to TRBJ2-5; D ambiguous. The germline CDR1 and CDR2 sequences are LGHDT and YNNKEL (reference sequence). Trimming removed 2 bases at V and 5 bases at J, with 15 bases between. CDR3 length: 15 residues. The CDR3 coding sequence is TGTGCCAGCAGCCAATATTGGGGTCGATCGGAGACCCAGTACTTC. Amino acid sequence: CASSQYWGRSETQYF.

V gene TRBV28 combines with J gene TRBJ2-1; no clear D gene. CDR1 MDHEN and CDR2 SYDVKM come from the germline V gene. V lost 7 bases to trimming and J lost 8 bases, with 18 bases between them. The CDR3 covers 14 residues. CDR3 nucleotide sequence: TGTGCCAGCAAGGAGCTTCGGTTCTCCTATGAGCAGTTCTTC. Protein sequence: CASKELRFSYEQFF.

Comment on this clonotype: One end of the junction does not line up with germline, which may come from a read error. The chain carries TRBV4-1 and TRBJ2-7; D might be TRBD1 (6 bases). CDR1 is MGHRA, CDR2 YSYEKL, per germline. This CDR3 contains 17 residues. The CDR3 sequence is CASSDITGLPTFYKQYF. The CDR3 coding sequence is TGCGCCAGCAGTGATATCACAGGGCTTCCCACCTTCTACAAGCAGTACTTC.

This chain joins TRBV30 and TRBJ1-5; the match to TRBD1 covers 7 bases. This CDR3 contains 14 residues. The germline CDR1 and CDR2 sequences are GTSNPN and SVGIG (reference sequence). V was pared by 2 bases and J by 8 bases, with 9 bases of the junction left unmatched. The CDR3 is CAWSSGQRDEPQHF. The CDR3 DNA is TGTGCCTGGAGTTCGGGACAGAGAGATGAGCCCCAGCATTTT.

The V call is TRBV25-1, the J call TRBJ2-7, with a possible D match to TRBD2 (6 bases). CDR3 length equals 14 residues. The V gene's germline CDR1 is MGHDK and CDR2 SYGVNS. Deletions cut 3 bases from V and 4 bases from J, with 13 bases between. The CDR3 loop reads CASSDPWGDYEQYF. Here the CDR3 DNA reads TGTGCCAGCAGTGATCCATGGGGGGATTACGAGCAGTACTTC.

Turning to this clonotype: A much larger clone lies one base from this, so it may be a read error. The chain combines TRBV7-2 with TRBJ2-1; 7 bases map to TRBD2. After removal of 9 bases from V and 9 bases from J, the junction contained 20 bases not matched to a gene. Germline loops: CDR1 SGHTA, CDR2 FQGNSA. The CDR3 is 16 amino acids. The CDR3 DNA reads TGTGCCAGGAGCCGCCCTAATGCGGGAGTACTATTTGAGCAGTTCTTC. It is translated as CARSRPNAGVLFEQFF.